This TCR beta chain was identified during a study of shared clonotypes between healthy human individuals. Study results and limitations: Naive CD4 clonotypes were shared across several donors at about 5.3%. Depth of sequencing was expected to influence donor clonotype sharing. Compared with memory subsets, naive subsets generally had larger estimated richness. Clonotypes shared by all four sorted-subset donors had higher generation probabilities than non-shared clonotypes.

For this clone: Its antigen is as yet unknown.

Assay: immunoSEQ multiplex PCR; the TCRdb copy retains only in-frame clones and omits some. The data contain hundreds of thousands of clones, approximately 95% of them seen just once; the ten biggest clones take up approximately 0.11%. The V end was cut by 3 bases, the J end by 5 bases, with 11 bases between. This CDR3 has 13 amino acids. Germline V lookup: CDR1 MGHRA, CDR2 YSYEKL. As defined, naive CD8 cells were CD45RO-negative and positively selected for CCR7, with terminally differentiated effector memory CD45RA+ cells excluded. This TCR came from a woman in her twenties or thirties in good health. Sequencing was performed on naive CD8+ T cells sorted from blood. This sequence joins TRBV4-1 and TRBJ2-7; D is perhaps TRBD2 (6 bases). The CDR3 spells CASSHLGGDEQYF. The CDR3 bases are TGCGCCAGCAGCCACCTCGGAGGGGACGAGCAGTACTTC.